This record looks at one TCR beta chain sequence and its context. Its cognate antigen is unknown. This record comes from a study of T cell responses to AZD1222 COVID-19 vaccine. Whole-study results and caveats: Clonal diversity was possibly underestimated, and white British individuals and females predominated among donors. Repertoire sampling happened only post peak T cell response. Unmutated regions of variants are reportedly targeted by nearly half of spike-specific TCRs. Dominant CD4 TCR responses targeted spike regions 160-218 and 743-854.

Germline V gene sequence: CDR1 SGHTA, CDR2 FQGTGA. The ends were cut back, 2 bases at V and 1 base at J, with 8 bases in the middle. The CDR3 covers 14 residues. Libraries were prepared by immunoSEQ multiplex PCR; TCRdb keeps only in-frame clonotypes and omits some of them. The table includes 70,000 to 100,000 clones, about 94% detected once. The chain is built from TRBV7-3 and TRBJ2-5; D not resolved. The sample here was peripheral blood, taken 28 days after the second AZD1222 dose. This clonotype was obtained from an adult who received the AZD1222 COVID-19 vaccine. CDR3 loop: CASSLSVGQETQYF. In DNA form, the CDR3 reads TGTGCCAGCAGCTTATCCGTAGGCCAAGAGACCCAGTACTTC. The entire variable domain, with the rest obtained from reference TRBV7-3 and TRBJ2-5, is as follows: GAGVSQTPSNKVTEKGKYVELRCDPISGHTALYWYRQSLGQGPEFLIYFQGTGAADDSGLPNDRFFAVRPEGSVSTLKIQRTERGDSAVYLCASSLSVGQETQYFGPGTRLLVL.